This entry concerns a single T cell receptor (beta chain). The target antigen is unknown. The sample belongs to a study of CXCR3-negative and CXCR3-positive naive CD8 T cells. Study context: For each library, about 1.5 +/- 0.3 million TRB reads were obtained, 120 million to 150 million in total.

Study-wide points: Naive cells that were CXCR3-negative or CXCR3-positive used TRBV-TRBJ genes alike, while memory cells diverged. More hydrophobic TRB CDR3s were found in CXCR3-positive naive cells than in CXCR3-negative naive cells. Sequencing showed both naive subsets with comparably high diversity, and memory CD8+ cells much lower.

Researchers prepared the TRB cDNA libraries using 5' RACE with UMI labels. TCRdb re-called the 5' RACE reads; every CDR3 protein appears as one record, without DNA. Its table lists 150,000 or so distinct CDR3 sequences. The CDR3 contains 18 residues. Germline V gene lookup returns CDR1 SGHDN and CDR2 FVKESK. The clonotype originates from a human donor in good health. Some clones in this sample may be carry-over from other donors' samples. The V gene is TRBV14, the J gene TRBJ2-2; TCRdb outputs TRBD2, but without DNA this stays unchecked. The specimen sequenced was naive CXCR3+ CD8+ T cells from blood. Subset here: CD45RO-CCR7+CD27+CD95- naive CD8+ T cells expressing CXCR3 (TNR3+). Here the CDR3 reads CASSHPGPAAANTGELFF.